A single sample is the source of the 4 T cell receptor beta chains below, sequenced in a study of blood T cell repertoires in COVID-19. Profiling relied on immunoSEQ multiplex PCR, and the TCRdb table lists in-frame clones only, not all of them. The sample includes some 80,000 clones, about three quarters seen only once; the top ten take 20%. The material sequenced was peripheral blood. All receptors derive from a woman older than 75 with active or convalescent COVID-19.

The chain has TRBV5-4 and TRBJ1-3; weak D call: TRBD1 (5 bases). In germline, CDR1 is SGHNT, CDR2 YYREEE (reference sequence). The V and J ends lost 0 bases and 2 bases respectively, with 12 bases between them. CDR3 size: 16 residues. CDR3 DNA sequence: TGTGCCAGCAGCTTGGGAACAGGCTTACCTGGAAACACCATATATTTT. This codes for CASSLGTGLPGNTIYF. Based on the CDR3 plus reference TRBV5-4 and TRBJ1-3, the full variable domain is ETGVTQSPTHLIKTRGQQVTLRCSSQSGHNTVSWYQQALGQGPQFIFQYYREEENGRGNFPPRFSGLQFPNYSSELNVNALELDDSALYLCASSLGTGLPGNTIYFGEGSWLTVV.

This chain uses TRBV19 with TRBJ2-2; 10 positions match TRBD1. The CDR3 contains 17 residues. The V gene's germline CDR1 is LNHDA and CDR2 SQIVND (reference sequence). V lost 4 bases to trimming and J lost 1 base; unmatched junction nucleotides: 6. CDR3 loop: CASSTRDRGLNTGELFF. The CDR3 nucleotides are TGTGCCAGTAGTACCCGGGACAGGGGATTGAACACCGGGGAGCTGTTTTTT.

The chain is built from TRBV4-3 and TRBJ2-2; D might be TRBD1 (5 bases). The V gene's germline CDR1 is LGHNA and CDR2 YSLEER. V gave up 0 bases and J gave up 0 bases, with 8 bases separating them. There are 16 residues in the CDR3. CDR3 region: CASSQDLRANTGELFF. Written as DNA, the CDR3 is TGCGCCAGCAGCCAAGATCTCAGGGCGAACACCGGGGAGCTGTTTTTT.

The genes are TRBV7-9 and TRBJ2-7; D is undetermined. V was pared by 2 bases and J by 2 bases, with 10 bases between. Germline CDR1 SEHNR, CDR2 FQNEAQ (reference sequence). CDR3 length equals 14 residues. CDR3 sequence: CASSLSDDTYEQYF. For the CDR3, the DNA is TGTGCCAGCAGCTTATCCGACGACACCTACGAGCAGTACTTC. Using reference TRBV7-9 and TRBJ2-7 for the parts outside the CDR3, the full variable domain is DTGVSQNPRHKITKRGQNVTFRCDPISEHNRLYWYRQTLGQGPEFLTYFQNEAQLEKSRLLSDRFSAERPKGSFSTLEIQRTEQGDSAMYLCASSLSDDTYEQYFGPGTRLTVT.